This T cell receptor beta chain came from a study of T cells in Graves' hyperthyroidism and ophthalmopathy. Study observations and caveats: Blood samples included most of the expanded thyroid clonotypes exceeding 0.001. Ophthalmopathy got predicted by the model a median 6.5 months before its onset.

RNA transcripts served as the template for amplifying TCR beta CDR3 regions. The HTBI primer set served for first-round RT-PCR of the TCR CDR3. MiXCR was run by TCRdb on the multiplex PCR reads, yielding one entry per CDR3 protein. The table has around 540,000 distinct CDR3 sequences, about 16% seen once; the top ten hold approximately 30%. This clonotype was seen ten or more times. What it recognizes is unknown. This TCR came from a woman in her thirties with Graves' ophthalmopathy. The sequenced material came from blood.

The CDR3 region is CASTDTLYNEQFF. The DNA of the CDR3 is TGTGCCAGCACCGACACTTTATACAATGAGCAGTTCTTC. The chain carries TRBV28 and TRBJ2-1; D uncertain. The V end was cut by 7 bases, the J end by 4 bases, with 11 bases between. CDR1 MDHEN and CDR2 SYDVKM come from the germline V gene. The CDR3 sequence is 13 residues long.